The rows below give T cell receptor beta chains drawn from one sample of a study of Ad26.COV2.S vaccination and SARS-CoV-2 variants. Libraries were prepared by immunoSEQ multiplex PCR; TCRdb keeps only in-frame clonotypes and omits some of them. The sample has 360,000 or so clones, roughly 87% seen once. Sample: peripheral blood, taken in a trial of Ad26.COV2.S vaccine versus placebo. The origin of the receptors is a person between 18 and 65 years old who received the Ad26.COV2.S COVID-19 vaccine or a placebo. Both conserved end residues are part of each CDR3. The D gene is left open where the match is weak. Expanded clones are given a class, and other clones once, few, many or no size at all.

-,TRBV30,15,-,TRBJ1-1,CAWSGGPFPGTEAFF,TGTGCCTGGAGTGGTGGTCCCTTCCCCGGAACTGAAGCTTTCTTT
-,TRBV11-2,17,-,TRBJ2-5,CASSLGMGSGPGEAQYF,TGTGCCAGCAGCTTAGGGATGGGTTCGGGGCCAGGGGAGGCCCAGTACTTC
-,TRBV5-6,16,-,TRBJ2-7,CASSFLARGAAYEQYF,TGTGCCAGCAGCTTTTTGGCCAGGGGGGCGGCCTACGAGCAGTACTTC
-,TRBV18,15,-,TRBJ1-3,CASSPGTFTGNTIYF,TGTGCCAGCTCACCGGGGACATTTACTGGAAACACCATATATTTT
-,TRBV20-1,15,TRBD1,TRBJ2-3,CSASDRGRGTDTQYF,TGCAGTGCTAGTGACAGGGGAAGGGGCACAGATACGCAGTATTTT
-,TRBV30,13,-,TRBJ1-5,CAWTLRGDQPQHF,TGTGCCTGGACCCTACGGGGGGATCAGCCCCAGCATTTT
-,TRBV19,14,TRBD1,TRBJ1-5,CASSTDRAGQPQHF,TGTGCCAGTAGTACCGACAGGGCAGGGCAGCCCCAGCATTTT
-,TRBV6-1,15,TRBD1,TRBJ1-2,CASRQPRDSQYGYTF,TGTGCCAGCAGACAACCCCGGGACAGTCAGTATGGCTACACCTTC
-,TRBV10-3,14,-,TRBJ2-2,CAPFPLPDTGELFF,TGTGCCCCCTTTCCCTTACCGGACACCGGGGAGCTGTTTTTT
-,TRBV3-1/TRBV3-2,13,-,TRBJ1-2,CASSQVQNYGYTF,TGTGCCAGCAGCCAAGTACAGAATTATGGCTACACCTTC
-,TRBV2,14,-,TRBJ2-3,CASSNGVGTDTQYF,TGTGCCAGCAGTAACGGGGTCGGCACAGATACGCAGTATTTT
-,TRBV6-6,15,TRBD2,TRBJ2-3,CASSYKRGGTDTQYF,TGTGCCAGCAGTTACAAGCGGGGGGGCACAGATACGCAGTATTTT
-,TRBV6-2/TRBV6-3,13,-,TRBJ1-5,CASSSNTDQPQHF,TGTGCCAGCAGCTCAAACACCGATCAGCCCCAGCATTTT
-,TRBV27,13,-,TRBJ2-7,CASSYRANYEQYF,TGTGCCAGCAGTTACAGGGCCAATTACGAGCAGTACTTC
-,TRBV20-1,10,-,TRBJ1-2,CSANTPGYTF,TGCAGTGCTAACACTCCAGGCTACACCTTC
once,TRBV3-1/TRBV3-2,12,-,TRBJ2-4,CASSLTGKGQYF,TGTGCCAGCAGCCTAACAGGGAAGGGTCAGTACTTC
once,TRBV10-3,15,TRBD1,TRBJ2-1,CAISLGTGAYNEQFF,TGTGCCATCAGCCTGGGGACAGGAGCCTACAATGAGCAGTTCTTC
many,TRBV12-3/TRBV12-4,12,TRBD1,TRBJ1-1,CASRPQGGEAFF,TGTGCCAGCAGGCCACAGGGGGGTGAAGCTTTCTTT
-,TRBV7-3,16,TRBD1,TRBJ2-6,CASRRDSATGANVLTF,TGTGCCAGCAGACGGGACAGCGCCACTGGGGCCAACGTCCTGACTTTC
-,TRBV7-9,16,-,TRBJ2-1,CASSSSDQKLYNEQFF,TGTGCCAGCAGCTCATCAGACCAGAAGCTTTACAATGAGCAGTTCTTC
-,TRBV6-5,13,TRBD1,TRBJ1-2,CASRPQGLYGYTF,TGTGCCAGCAGGCCACAGGGGTTATATGGCTACACCTTC
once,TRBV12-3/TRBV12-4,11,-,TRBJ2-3,CASSYRDTQYF,TGTGCCAGCAGCTACCGAGATACGCAGTATTTT
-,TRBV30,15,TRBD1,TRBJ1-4,CAWSRQGGLSEKLFF,TGTGCCTGGAGTCGACAGGGAGGATTGAGTGAAAAACTGTTTTTT
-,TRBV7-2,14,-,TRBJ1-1,CASSLEFTNTEAFF,TGTGCCAGCAGCTTAGAATTCACTAATACTGAAGCTTTCTTT
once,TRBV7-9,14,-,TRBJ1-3,CASSSRTAGNTIYF,TGTGCCAGCAGCTCCAGGACAGCTGGAAACACCATATATTTT
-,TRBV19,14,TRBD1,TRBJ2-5,CASRDRGRGETQYF,TGTGCCAGCCGAGATAGGGGGCGAGGGGAGACCCAGTACTTC
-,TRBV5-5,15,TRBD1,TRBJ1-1,CASSWTGKSDREAFF,TGTGCCAGCAGCTGGACAGGGAAGTCAGATCGGGAAGCTTTCTTT
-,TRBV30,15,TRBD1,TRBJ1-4,CAWSVGTGGREKLFF,TGTGCCTGGAGTGTGGGAACAGGGGGCAGGGAAAAACTGTTTTTT
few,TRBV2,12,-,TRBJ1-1,CASRGLRTEAFF,TGTGCCAGCAGGGGCTTAAGGACTGAAGCTTTCTTT
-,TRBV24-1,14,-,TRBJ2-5,CATSDRTAQETQYF,TGTGCCACCAGTGACAGGACAGCCCAAGAGACCCAGTACTTC
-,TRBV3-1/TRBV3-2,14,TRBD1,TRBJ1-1,CASSLDRGYTEAFF,TGTGCCAGCAGCCTGGACAGGGGTTACACTGAAGCTTTCTTT
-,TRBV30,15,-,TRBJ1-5,CAFSRGARSNQPQHF,TGTGCCTTTTCCAGGGGAGCTAGGAGCAATCAGCCCCAGCATTTT
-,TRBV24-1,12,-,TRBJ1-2,CATIRRGDGYTF,TGTGCCACCATTCGGAGGGGCGATGGCTACACCTTC
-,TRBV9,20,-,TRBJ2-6,CASSVGDRAGLSSGANVLTF,TGTGCCAGCAGCGTAGGGGATCGGGCAGGACTTAGCTCTGGGGCCAACGTCCTGACTTTC
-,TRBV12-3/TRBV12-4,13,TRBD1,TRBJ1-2,CATKTGGIDGYTF,TGTGCCACCAAGACAGGGGGCATAGATGGCTACACCTTC
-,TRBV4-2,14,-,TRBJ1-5,CASSQAGAGQPQHF,TGTGCCAGCAGCCAAGCAGGGGCCGGTCAGCCCCAGCATTTT
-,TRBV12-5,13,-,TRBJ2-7,CASGLAQHYEQYF,TGTGCTAGTGGTTTGGCTCAGCACTACGAGCAGTACTTC
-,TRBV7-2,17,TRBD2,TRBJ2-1,CASSLVFLAGGNNEQFF,TGTGCCAGCAGCTTAGTCTTTCTCGCGGGGGGTAACAATGAGCAGTTCTTC
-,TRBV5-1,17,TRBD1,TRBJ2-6,CASSGWTGGAGANVLTF,TGCGCCAGCAGCGGATGGACAGGGGGCGCTGGGGCCAACGTCCTGACTTTC
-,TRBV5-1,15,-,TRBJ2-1,CASSLTGSSYNEQFF,TGCGCCAGCAGCTTAACAGGCAGCTCCTACAATGAGCAGTTCTTC